Shown below are 15 T cell receptor beta chains from a single sample sequenced in a study of T cells in Graves' hyperthyroidism and ophthalmopathy. RNA transcripts yielded amplified TCR beta CDR3 regions. The HTBI primer set served for first-round RT-PCR of the TCR CDR3. TCRdb reanalysed the multiplex PCR reads using MiXCR and keeps one entry per CDR3 protein. The sample includes 96,000 or so distinct CDR3 sequences, over 50% seen only once; the top ten take around 30%. The source material was blood. All receptors derive from a woman between 35 and 50 years old with Graves' hyperthyroidism.

This clonotype was found a few times. The chain uses TRBV15 and TRBJ2-7; D unresolved. V was cut by 0 bases and J by 9 bases, with 6 bases left in between. This CDR3 has 11 residues. Germline loops: CDR1 LNHNV, CDR2 YYDKDF (reference sequence). CDR3 in amino acids: CATSRDSAQYF. The CDR3 nucleotides read TGTGCCACCAGCAGAGATTCGGCGCAGTACTTC.

The sample holds many counts of this clonotype. This chain uses TRBV12-3 or TRBV12-4 with TRBJ1-6; no firm D call. This CDR3 is built from 15 residues. Trimming removed 3 bases at V and 7 bases at J, with 13 bases between. In DNA form, the CDR3 reads TGTGCCAGCAGTTTGTCGGGTCCTAGAAATTCACCCCTCCACTTT. Protein product: CASSLSGPRNSPLHF.

This chain uses TRBV29-1 with TRBJ2-7; 11 bases map to TRBD1. The trim removed 3 bases at V and 6 bases at J, leaving 1 base unmatched. The CDR3 totals 12 residues. The V gene's germline CDR1 is SQVTM and CDR2 ANQGSEA. The CDR3 loop is CSVEGTGGEQYF. CDR3 bases: TGCAGCGTTGAGGGGACAGGGGGCGAGCAGTACTTC.

The table lists this clonotype with a count of one. V and J are TRBV11-2 and TRBJ1-2; D is unresolved. Trimming removed 0 bases from V and 6 bases from J, with 8 bases in between. The CDR3 extends over 13 amino acids. CDR1 is SGHAT, CDR2 FQNNGV, per germline. The chain's CDR3 is CASSLERADGYTF. The DNA for the CDR3 is TGTGCCAGCAGCTTAGAGAGGGCGGATGGCTACACCTTC.

This clonotype was found once. Since a much larger clone is just one base distant, this may be a read error. This CDR3 fails to terminate in the conserved phenylalanine or tryptophan, so it likely reflects a read error. The gene calls are TRBV2 and TRBJ2-7; 10 nucleotides match TRBD1. Germline values: CDR1 SNHLY, CDR2 FYNNEI. The CDR3 runs 14 residues. The CDR3 spells CASSRDRGAYEQYS. Written as DNA, the CDR3 is TGCGCCAGCAGCCGGGACAGGGGAGCATACGAGCAGTACTCC.

The chain has TRBV13 and TRBJ2-5; the D gene is possibly TRBD2 (6 bases). V lost 6 bases and J 5 bases, leaving 13 bases between the germline ends. The germline V gene encodes CDR1 PRHDT and CDR2 FYEKMQ (reference sequence). CDR3 size: 13 residues. This CDR3 reads CASRATGGETQYF. CDR3 sequence (DNA): TGTGCCAGCAGGGCGACTGGAGGGGAGACCCAGTACTTC.

The rearrangement joins TRBV2 to TRBJ2-5, with D perhaps TRBD1 (5 bases). The V and J ends lost 2 bases and 5 bases respectively, with 9 bases between them. Germline loops: CDR1 SNHLY, CDR2 FYNNEI. CDR3 length: 13 amino acids. DNA of the CDR3: TGTGCCAGCAGTGAAAAGGGGCTGGAGACCCAGTACTTC. This encodes CASSEKGLETQYF.

The rearrangement uses TRBV6-1 and TRBJ1-5; D is unclear. Germline assignment: CDR1 MNHNS and CDR2 SASEGT. V dropped 5 bases and J dropped 3 bases, with 11 bases sitting between them. CDR3 length: 14 residues. The CDR3 region has the DNA TGTGCCAGCAGTTTGGACGTGTTCAATCAGCCCCAGCATTTT. It encodes CASSLDVFNQPQHF.

This clonotype was recorded many times. This chain connects TRBV19 to TRBJ1-5, with D hard to call. Trimming shortened V by 7 bases and J by 3 bases, and 10 bases separated the two germline ends. The CDR3 loop spans 13 amino acids. Germline V CDR1 and CDR2: LNHDA, SQIVND (reference sequence). CDR3 sequence (DNA): TGTGCCAGTAATGAAGGGTACAATCAGCCCCAGCATTTT. It yields the protein CASNEGYNQPQHF.

This clonotype was recorded at least ten times. The CDR3 region has the DNA TGTGCCAGTGGAGGGACAGGGATCCCTGGGGCCAACGTCCTGACTTTC. Translation: CASGGTGIPGANVLTF. This chain connects TRBV2 to TRBJ2-6; 9 bases match TRBD1. The V gene end was trimmed by 9 bases and the J gene end by 2 bases; junction bases not matched to a gene: 8. Looked up from germline, CDR1 is SNHLY and CDR2 is FYNNEI. The CDR3 totals 16 residues.

This clonotype was picked up a small number of times. A much bigger clone sits one base away, suggesting this may be a read error. V is TRBV7-2 and J is TRBJ1-2; D might be TRBD1 (5 bases). Trimming pared 11 bases from V and 8 bases from J, leaving 12 bases between. This CDR3 is built from 10 residues. Germline V gene sequence: CDR1 SGHTA, CDR2 FQGNSA. The CDR3 region has the DNA TGTGCCTGGAGCGGGGACGGCTACACCTTC. This encodes CAWSGDGYTF. Variable domain in full (rest from reference TRBV7-2 and TRBJ1-2): GAGVSQSPSNKVTEKGKDVELRCDPISGHTALYWYRQSLGQGLEFLIYFQGNSAPDKSGLPSDRFSAERTGGSVSTLTIQRTQQEDSAVYLCAWSGDGYTFGSGTRLTVV.

The sample holds many counts of this clonotype. V and J are TRBV12-3 or TRBV12-4 and TRBJ1-1; possible D gene TRBD1, 5 bases. The CDR3 sequence is 13 residues long. The V end lost 8 bases, the J end lost 4 bases, and 14 bases lay between the germline ends. CDR3 coding DNA: TGTGCCAGCCTCCGGGGGGGTACCACTGAAGCTTTCTTT. It codes for CASLRGGTTEAFF.

The chain recombines TRBV20-1 with TRBJ2-3; D is undetermined. This CDR3 has 12 residues. V was shortened by 1 base and J by 2 bases, with 4 bases between the two germline ends. Germline V gives CDR1 DFQATT, CDR2 SNEGSKA (reference sequence). CDR3 DNA: TGCAGTGCTAGAGGGGACACAGATACGCAGTATTTT. Its protein is CSARGDTDTQYF.

The chain joins TRBV7-2 to TRBJ1-5; tentatively, D is TRBD1 (5 bases). In germline, CDR1 is SGHTA, CDR2 FQGNSA. This CDR3 is 14 amino acids long. The ends were cut back, 1 base at V and 6 bases at J, with 10 bases in the middle. As DNA, the CDR3 is TGTGCCAGCAGCTTAGAGCGTAGGGGTCAGCCCCAGCATTTT. The encoded protein is CASSLERRGQPQHF.

As concerns this clonotype: Compared with germline, one end of the junction differs, possibly owing to a read error. This rearrangement joins TRBV10-3 to TRBJ1-1; D is possibly TRBD1 (5 bases). The CDR3 is made up of 13 amino acids. Germline values: CDR1 ENHRY, CDR2 SYGVKD. CDR3 in amino acids: CAIMAAGNTEAFF. The DNA for the CDR3 is TGTGCCATCATGGCGGCAGGGAACACTGAAGCTTTCTTC.